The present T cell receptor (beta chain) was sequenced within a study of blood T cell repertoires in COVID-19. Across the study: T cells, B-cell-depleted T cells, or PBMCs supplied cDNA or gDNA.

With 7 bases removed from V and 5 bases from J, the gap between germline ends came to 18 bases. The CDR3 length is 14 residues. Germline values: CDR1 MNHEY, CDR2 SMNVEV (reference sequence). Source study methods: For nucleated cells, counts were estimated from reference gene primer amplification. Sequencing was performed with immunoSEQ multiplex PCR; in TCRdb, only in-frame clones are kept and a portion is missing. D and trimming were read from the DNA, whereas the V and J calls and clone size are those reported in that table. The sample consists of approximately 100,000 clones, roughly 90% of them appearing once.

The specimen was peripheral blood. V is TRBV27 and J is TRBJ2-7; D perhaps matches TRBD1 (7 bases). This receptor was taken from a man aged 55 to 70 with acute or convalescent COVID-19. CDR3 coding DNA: TGTGCCAGCATCGGTCATGGAGGGGGCAACGAGCAGTACTTC. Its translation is CASIGHGGGNEQYF.